A selection of T cell receptor beta chains follows, all from one sample in a study of shared clonotypes between healthy human individuals. This table comes from immunoSEQ multiplex PCR, and its TCRdb copy is limited to in-frame clones, with some not included. The sample includes roughly 2.5 million clones, about 92% seen only once; the top ten take more than 0.12%. Sequencing used naive CD4+ T cells sorted from blood. These receptors were obtained from a man between 18 and 35 years old in good health. CDR3s include the opening cysteine and the closing phenylalanine or tryptophan. The order of the fields is clone size, J gene, D gene, V gene, CDR3 protein, CDR3 DNA. D genes are given only for firm matches. A row's size may be missing; if present it is once, few, many or a size class.

size: NA
J: TRBJ2-7
D: NA
V: TRBV5-4
CDR3: CASSLGGTYEQYF
DNA: TGTGCCAGCAGCTTGGGAGGGACTTACGAGCAGTACTTC

size: NA
J: TRBJ1-4
D: NA
V: TRBV2
CDR3: CASSEALGQTTNEKLFF
DNA: TGTGCCAGCAGTGAAGCGCTCGGGCAGACAACTAATGAAAAACTGTTTTTT

size: once
J: TRBJ2-2
D: NA
V: TRBV5-1
CDR3: CASSLVLIGYTGELFF
DNA: TGCGCCAGCAGCTTGGTTTTGATCGGCTACACCGGGGAGCTGTTTTTT

size: once
J: TRBJ2-1
D: NA
V: TRBV7-8
CDR3: CASSLGRYNEQFF
DNA: TGTGCCAGCAGCTTAGGGAGATACAATGAGCAGTTCTTC

size: NA
J: TRBJ2-5
D: NA
V: TRBV6-9
CDR3: CASSFLGARGAWETQYF
DNA: TGTGCCAGCAGTTTCTTGGGGGCCCGGGGGGCGTGGGAGACCCAGTACTTC

size: NA
J: TRBJ2-5
D: TRBD1
V: TRBV7-2
CDR3: CASTKRGTGLQETQYF
DNA: TGTGCCAGCACCAAACGAGGGACAGGACTGCAAGAGACCCAGTACTTC

size: NA
J: TRBJ1-5
D: NA
V: TRBV5-8
CDR3: CASSLAPPGPQHF
DNA: TGTGCCAGCAGCTTGGCTCCCCCGGGACCCCAGCATTTT

size: NA
J: TRBJ2-7
D: NA
V: TRBV28
CDR3: CASSFRDPPYEQYF
DNA: TGTGCCAGCAGTTTCCGGGACCCCCCCTACGAGCAGTACTTC

size: few
J: TRBJ1-4
D: NA
V: TRBV2
CDR3: CASMQAGTGREKLFF
DNA: TGTGCCAGCATGCAGGCGGGCACAGGACGGGAAAAACTGTTTTTT

size: NA
J: TRBJ1-5
D: TRBD1
V: TRBV19
CDR3: CASSKGQGVIGSNQPQHF
DNA: TGTGCCAGTAGTAAGGGACAGGGGGTAATTGGGAGCAATCAGCCCCAGCATTTT

size: NA
J: TRBJ1-2
D: NA
V: TRBV7-8
CDR3: CASSPNGGLNYGYTF
DNA: TGTGCCAGCAGCCCAAACGGGGGATTAAACTATGGCTACACCTTC

size: NA
J: TRBJ2-1
D: TRBD1
V: TRBV27
CDR3: CASSLGTGSYNEQFF
DNA: TGTGCCAGCAGTTTAGGGACAGGGTCATACAATGAGCAGTTCTTC

size: NA
J: TRBJ2-7
D: TRBD1
V: TRBV5-1
CDR3: CASSSGTGKMYEQYF
DNA: TGCGCCAGCAGCTCGGGGACAGGGAAAATGTACGAGCAGTACTTC

size: NA
J: TRBJ2-7
D: NA
V: TRBV30
CDR3: CAWSADRAYYEQYF
DNA: TGTGCCTGGAGTGCGGACCGGGCCTACTACGAGCAGTACTTC

size: NA
J: TRBJ2-3
D: NA
V: TRBV30
CDR3: CAWSVGGGTDTQYF
DNA: TGTGCCTGGAGTGTTGGCGGGGGCACAGATACGCAGTATTTT

size: NA
J: TRBJ2-6
D: NA
V: TRBV21-1
CDR3: CASSNSDRGFLAGANVLTF
DNA: TGTGCCAGCAGCAATTCTGACAGGGGTTTTTTAGCTGGGGCCAACGTCCTGACTTTC

size: NA
J: TRBJ1-6
D: NA
V: TRBV7-3
CDR3: CASSLWGSSNSPLHF
DNA: TGTGCCAGCAGCTTATGGGGGAGTTCTAATTCACCCCTCCACTTT

size: NA
J: TRBJ2-7
D: NA
V: TRBV6-1
CDR3: CASSEYRGYEQYF
DNA: TGTGCCAGCAGTGAATATCGGGGATACGAGCAGTACTTC

size: NA
J: TRBJ1-4
D: NA
V: TRBV18
CDR3: CASSPSKGPTGVGKLFF
DNA: TGTGCCAGCTCACCGAGTAAGGGGCCAACGGGTGTTGGAAAACTGTTTTTT

size: NA
J: TRBJ2-3
D: TRBD2
V: TRBV6-6
CDR3: CASSYPSGDADTQYF
DNA: TGTGCCAGCAGTTACCCTAGCGGGGACGCAGATACGCAGTATTTT

size: NA
J: TRBJ1-6
D: TRBD1
V: TRBV10-1
CDR3: CASSDHRTGTANSPLHF
DNA: TGCGCCAGCAGTGACCATCGAACCGGGACAGCTAATTCACCCCTCCACTTT